This entry concerns a single TCR beta chain. Its antigen is currently unknown. Germline V gene data show CDR1 as KGHSH and CDR2 as LQKENI. Trimming took off 6 bases at V and 2 bases at J, with 17 bases between the two ends. The CDR3 loop spans 16 amino acids. 13 Jbeta primers and 60 Vbeta primers were used for the PCR. Data came from immunoSEQ multiplex PCR; TCRdb stores just in-frame clones and leaves some out. The sample shows roughly 160,000 clones, 77% of them seen only once. These data originate in a study of cytomegalovirus exposure and HLA in healthy donors. Study-wide results and limits: Later analysis showed most CMV-associated TCR beta chains appearing HLA-restricted. A later analysis reportedly identified an Asian-associated ancestry cluster as carrying fewer N-insertions than the roughly 600-donor mean. In vitro testing confirmed three CMV-associated chains as specific for CMV antigens. Altogether, 164 TCR beta chains were recorded as cytomegalovirus-associated.

This TCR derives from a woman between 25 and 40 years old in good health and CMV-seronegative. Sequenced material: PBMCs. V is TRBV18 and J is TRBJ2-1, with D possibly being TRBD1 (7 bases). CDR3 residues: CASSLATRGAYNEQFF. CDR3 in DNA: TGTGCCAGCTCGCTGGCCACCAGGGGGGCCTACAATGAGCAGTTCTTC. Based on the CDR3 plus reference TRBV18 and TRBJ2-1, the full variable domain is NAGVMQNPRHLVRRRGQEARLRCSPMKGHSHVYWYRQLPEEGLKFMVYLQKENIIDESGMPKERFSAEFPKEGPSILRIQQVVRGDSAAYFCASSLATRGAYNEQFFGPGTRLTVL.